Below, 21 T cell receptor beta chains from the same sample are listed, as sequenced in a study of blood T cell repertoires in COVID-19. Clones were read by immunoSEQ multiplex PCR, and TCRdb kept only the in-frame ones, dropping some. Among some 300,000 clones listed, around 85% were seen once. The sample comprised peripheral blood. Receptors were obtained from a woman between 50 and 59 years old with active or convalescent COVID-19.

The gene calls are TRBV15 and TRBJ2-2; a possible D gene is TRBD1 (6 bases). CDR1 is LNHNV and CDR2 is YYDKDF in the germline V gene (reference sequence). V was clipped by 1 base and J by 4 bases, with 7 bases between them. This CDR3 comprises 14 residues. The CDR3 reads CATSRGTATGELFF. CDR3 sequence (DNA): TGTGCCACCAGCAGAGGGACAGCCACCGGGGAGCTGTTTTTT.

The chain uses TRBV7-9 and TRBJ1-4, with unresolved D. Germline V gives CDR1 SEHNR, CDR2 FQNEAQ (reference sequence). V dropped 0 bases and J dropped 7 bases, with 18 bases sitting between them. The CDR3 spans 17 residues. CDR3 sequence reads: CASSLAGEMGGVEKLFF. CDR3 DNA: TGTGCCAGCAGCTTAGCGGGCGAAATGGGAGGAGTTGAAAAACTGTTTTTT.

The rearrangement links TRBV28 to TRBJ2-3; no firm D call. V was clipped by 4 bases and J by 6 bases, with 14 bases between them. This CDR3 is built from 14 residues. Germline CDR1 and CDR2: MDHEN and SYDVKM. The CDR3 reads CASSSTSIPDTQYF. The CDR3 DNA follows: TGTGCCAGCAGTTCCACCTCTATCCCGGATACGCAGTATTTT. Full variable domain (missing parts from reference TRBV28 and TRBJ2-3): DVKVTQSSRYLVKRTGEKVFLECVQDMDHENMFWYRQDPGLGLRLIYFSYDVKMKEKGDIPEGYSVSREKKERFSLILESASTNQTSMYLCASSSTSIPDTQYFGPGTRLTVL.

V and J are TRBV2 and TRBJ1-5; TRBD1 aligns across 8 bases. V gave up 6 bases and J gave up 4 bases; unmatched junction bases: 8. This CDR3 has 15 residues. The germline gives CDR1 SNHLY, CDR2 FYNNEI. The CDR3 sequence is CASRSGTGDNQPQHF. The DNA of the CDR3 is TGTGCCAGCAGATCCGGGACAGGCGATAATCAGCCCCAGCATTTT.

The V and J genes are TRBV6-5 and TRBJ2-7; D is undetermined. V was shortened by 6 bases and J by 2 bases, with 14 bases between the two germline ends. The germline V gene encodes CDR1 MNHEY and CDR2 SVGAGI. The CDR3 consists of 14 residues. The CDR3 loop is CASSRLAGAYEQYF. As DNA, the CDR3 is TGTGCCAGCAGCCGCCTGGCAGGCGCCTACGAGCAGTACTTC.

The chain recombines TRBV5-1 with TRBJ2-2; perhaps TRBD2 as D (5 bases). The CDR3 sequence is 16 residues long. The V end was cut by 2 bases, the J end by 1 base, with 12 bases between. Looked up from germline, CDR1 is SGHRS and CDR2 is YFSETQ. The CDR3 region is CASSFAGLKNTGELFF. CDR3 nucleotide sequence: TGCGCCAGCAGCTTCGCCGGACTCAAGAACACCGGGGAGCTGTTTTTT.

The rearrangement uses TRBV28 and TRBJ2-5; no definite D call. This CDR3 contains 12 residues. The germline V gene encodes CDR1 MDHEN and CDR2 SYDVKM. Trimming removed 4 bases at V and 3 bases at J, with 6 bases between. Written as DNA, the CDR3 is TGTGCCAGCAGTTGGAGTGAAGAGACCCAGTACTTC. Translated, it gives CASSWSEETQYF.

This clone has more than one count but fewer than ten. Distinct nucleotide sequences in the sample also encode this CDR3. The chain is built from TRBV19 and TRBJ1-4; D remains ambiguous. The germline V and J ends were trimmed by 3 bases and 8 bases, with 13 bases remaining between them. Germline V lookup: CDR1 LNHDA, CDR2 SQIVND (reference sequence). This CDR3 spans 14 amino acids. CDR3 in DNA: TGTGCCAGTAGTATGCCGGGGTCACGAGAAAAACTGTTTTTT. Translated, it gives CASSMPGSREKLFF.

The chain combines TRBV15 with TRBJ1-3, with TRBD1 matching 7 bases. Per the germline V gene, CDR1 is LNHNV and CDR2 is YYDKDF (reference sequence). CDR3 length: 17 residues. V lost 1 base, J lost 0 bases, and 6 bases stayed unmatched. DNA of the CDR3: TGTGCCACCAGCAGAGCCGGGACAGCCAACTCTGGAAACACCATATATTTT. Its translation is CATSRAGTANSGNTIYF.

The chain uses TRBV28 and TRBJ1-2; 9 bases align to TRBD1. The germline V gene encodes CDR1 MDHEN and CDR2 SYDVKM. The trim removed 3 bases at V and 6 bases at J, leaving 5 bases unmatched. This CDR3 is built from 14 residues. Written as DNA, the CDR3 is TGTGCCAGCAGTTTCCTTCGGACAGGGGATGGCTACACCTTC. It yields the protein CASSFLRTGDGYTF.

J is TRBJ1-2 and V is TRBV7-9; 9 nucleotides match TRBD1. J gave up 3 bases and V 5 bases, and 7 bases lay outside the gene matches. This CDR3 spans 15 amino acids. Germline V gene lookup returns CDR1 SEHNR and CDR2 FQNEAQ (reference sequence). DNA of the CDR3: TGTGCCAGCAGCAACCAACAGGGGGCTGACTATGGCTACACCTTC. Its protein is CASSNQQGADYGYTF. The full variable domain, rest sourced from reference TRBV7-9 and TRBJ1-2, is DTGVSQNPRHKITKRGQNVTFRCDPISEHNRLYWYRQTLGQGPEFLTYFQNEAQLEKSRLLSDRFSAERPKGSFSTLEIQRTEQGDSAMYLCASSNQQGADYGYTFGSGTRLTVV.

The J gene is TRBJ2-3, the V gene TRBV18; possibly TRBD2 for D (5 bases). From germline, CDR1 is KGHSH and CDR2 LQKENI. The CDR3 extends over 15 amino acids. Trimming took 1 base from V and 0 from J, leaving 8 bases between them. The CDR3 spells CASSPLLASTDTQYF. In DNA, the CDR3 is TGTGCCAGCTCACCACTGCTAGCTAGCACAGATACGCAGTATTTT. Full variable domain (rest looked up from reference TRBV18 and TRBJ2-3): NAGVMQNPRHLVRRRGQEARLRCSPMKGHSHVYWYRQLPEEGLKFMVYLQKENIIDESGMPKERFSAEFPKEGPSILRIQQVVRGDSAAYFCASSPLLASTDTQYFGPGTRLTVL.

A few counts support this clone. CDR3: CASSLGQGSSPLHF. The CDR3 DNA follows: TGTGCCAGCAGCCTGGGACAGGGAAGTTCACCCCTCCACTTT. The J gene is TRBJ1-6, the V gene TRBV5-4, with 9 bases fitting TRBD1. The germline V gene encodes CDR1 SGHNT and CDR2 YYREEE (reference sequence). CDR3 length: 14 residues. V was clipped by 4 bases and J by 9 bases; unmatched bases: 5.

This clone was seen just once. V is TRBV10-3 and J is TRBJ1-3, with no clear D. Germline CDR1 ENHRY, CDR2 SYGVKD. Trimming stripped 3 bases from V and 0 bases from J, with 12 bases between. This CDR3 contains 16 residues. The CDR3 is CAISERDHLSGNTIYF. CDR3 nucleotide sequence: TGTGCCATCAGTGAAAGAGATCACCTCTCTGGAAACACCATATATTTT.

V is TRBV5-5 and J is TRBJ2-7; 7 bases fit TRBD2. The CDR3 length is 16 residues. The trim removed 0 bases at V and 0 bases at J, leaving 6 bases unmatched. Germline assignment: CDR1 SGHKS and CDR2 YYEKEE (reference sequence). CDR3 nucleotides: TGTGCCAGCAGCTTGGCTCTAGCGGTGAGCTCCTACGAGCAGTACTTC. The encoded protein is CASSLALAVSSYEQYF.

This chain uses TRBV19 with TRBJ2-7; tentatively, D is TRBD2 (6 bases). The germline CDR1 and CDR2 sequences are LNHDA and SQIVND (reference sequence). This CDR3 region has 14 residues. V was clipped by 5 bases and J by 6 bases, with 17 bases between them. The DNA for the CDR3 is TGTGCCAGTAGTGGAACGACTAGGATGGGCGAGCAGTACTTC. Encoded protein: CASSGTTRMGEQYF.

The rearrangement joins TRBV5-4 to TRBJ1-2, with D unresolved. Trimming took 0 bases from V and 4 from J, leaving 10 bases between them. Germline V gives CDR1 SGHNT, CDR2 YYREEE (reference sequence). The CDR3 is made up of 14 amino acids. The CDR3 nucleotides are TGTGCCAGCAGCTTGGTGGGAGATTTCTATGGCTACACCTTC. Protein sequence: CASSLVGDFYGYTF.

A few counts support this clone. This chain joins TRBV6-5 and TRBJ2-1; unclear D gene. The CDR3 loop spans 14 amino acids. V dropped 9 bases and J dropped 6 bases, with 18 bases sitting between them. Looked up from germline, CDR1 is MNHEY and CDR2 is SVGAGI. For the CDR3, the DNA is TGTGCCAGTAAAGTCTTCTCAAGCCTCAATGAGCAGTTCTTC. This translates into CASKVFSSLNEQFF.

The rearrangement uses TRBV5-1 and TRBJ2-1; 7 nucleotides agree with TRBD2. This CDR3 spans 17 amino acids. J gave up 0 bases and V 0 bases, and 6 bases lay outside the gene matches. Germline CDR1 SGHRS, CDR2 YFSETQ. As DNA, the CDR3 is TGCGCCAGCAGCTTGGCCGGTAGCGGGTACTCCTACAATGAGCAGTTCTTC. Translation gives CASSLAGSGYSYNEQFF. The full variable domain, rest sourced from reference TRBV5-1 and TRBJ2-1, is KAGVTQTPRYLIKTRGQQVTLSCSPISGHRSVSWYQQTPGQGLQFLFEYFSETQRNKGNFPGRFSGRQFSNSRSEMNVSTLELGDSALYLCASSLAGSGYSYNEQFFGPGTRLTVL.

This chain links TRBV28 with TRBJ2-1, with 9 bases aligning to TRBD2. V lost 5 bases to trimming and J lost 0 bases; unmatched junction nucleotides: 2. The CDR3 covers 15 residues. In germline, CDR1 is MDHEN, CDR2 SYDVKM. The DNA of the CDR3 is TGTGCCAGCAGTGCGGGGGGGTACTCCTACAATGAGCAGTTCTTC. Protein sequence: CASSAGGYSYNEQFF.

This clone came up a few times. The rearrangement uses TRBV24-1 and TRBJ1-1, with a tentative D call TRBD1 (6 bases). CDR1 and CDR2 from the germline V gene are KGHDR and SFDVKD. CDR3 length: 13 amino acids. V lost 9 bases, J lost 1 base, and 11 bases lay in between. The CDR3 region has the DNA TGTGCCACCGGGCCGACAGGGAACACTGAAGCTTTCTTT. This sequence encodes CATGPTGNTEAFF.